The 20 T cell receptor beta chains below come from one sample, sequenced in a study of blood T cell repertoires in COVID-19. The assay was immunoSEQ multiplex PCR, and TCRdb's table has in-frame clones only and misses some. This table holds a few hundred thousand clones, 75% to 90% found once. Sample: PBMCs or T cells enriched from blood (not recorded which). The receptors come from a woman in her thirties or forties who had recovered from COVID-19.

This clone was seen a handful of times. The rearrangement uses TRBV4-3 and TRBJ1-1; possibly TRBD1 for D (5 bases). V lost 1 base and J lost 5, with 14 bases in between. Germline-derived CDR1 and CDR2 are LGHNA and YSLEER. This CDR3 has 15 amino acids. CDR3 loop: CASSQVAGGGTEAFF. CDR3 in DNA: TGCGCCAGCAGCCAAGTGGCGGGCGGGGGGACTGAAGCTTTCTTT.

This chain joins TRBV24-1 and TRBJ2-1, with D unclear. V shed 2 bases and J shed 6 bases, with 7 bases lying between them. The CDR3 loop spans 13 amino acids. CDR1 is KGHDR, CDR2 SFDVKD, per germline. DNA for the CDR3: TGTGCCACCAGTGATTCTTGGGCCAATGAGCAGTTCTTC. This translates into CATSDSWANEQFF.

V usage is TRBV7-2 and J usage is TRBJ2-3, with TRBD2 identical over 9 bases. CDR1 SGHTA and CDR2 FQGNSA come from the germline V gene. The CDR3 consists of 17 residues. V lost 1 base, J lost 8 bases, and 13 bases stayed unmatched. Here the CDR3 reads CASSLGPTSGRGGTQYF. Here the CDR3 DNA reads TGTGCCAGCAGCTTAGGCCCGACTAGCGGTCGGGGGGGTACGCAGTATTTT.

The chain combines TRBV7-2 with TRBJ1-6; 7 bases fit TRBD1. This CDR3 comprises 15 residues. Looked up from germline, CDR1 is SGHTA and CDR2 is FQGNSA. Germline trimming cut 5 bases from V and 7 bases from J; bases unmatched to any gene: 8. This CDR3 reads CASSGHGTENSPLHF. Written as DNA, the CDR3 is TGTGCCAGCAGCGGTCACGGGACAGAAAATTCACCCCTCCACTTT.

CDR3: CASNNRQVNTEAFF. The DNA for the CDR3 is TGTGCCAGCAACAACAGGCAAGTGAACACTGAAGCTTTCTTT. The chain joins TRBV5-6 to TRBJ1-1, with a possible D match to TRBD1 (5 bases). V lost 6 bases and J 0 bases, leaving 12 bases between the germline ends. This CDR3 region has 14 residues. Germline CDR1 is SGHDT and CDR2 is YYEEEE.

The chain uses TRBV28 and TRBJ1-3, with TRBD1 as a possible D gene (6 bases). The CDR3 is 15 residues long. Trimming removed 5 bases at V and 3 bases at J, with 14 bases between. The germline CDR1 and CDR2 sequences are MDHEN and SYDVKM. The CDR3 DNA follows: TGTGCCAGCAGTCCCCCTGGGGGCTTTGGAAACACCATATATTTT. Translating it yields CASSPPGGFGNTIYF.

CDR3 DNA sequence: TGTGCCAGGATTATAGCGACCCAGTACTTC. It is translated as CARIIATQYF. The chain carries TRBV27 and TRBJ2-5; D is ambiguous. The CDR3 runs 10 residues. The germline CDR1 and CDR2 sequences are MNHEY and SMNVEV (reference sequence). With 9 bases removed from V and 7 bases from J, the gap between germline ends came to 9 bases.

The chain joins TRBV11-2 to TRBJ1-6; D perhaps matches TRBD1 (5 bases). This CDR3 contains 14 residues. CDR1 is SGHAT and CDR2 is FQNNGV in the germline V gene. V lost 3 bases, J lost 7 bases, and 10 bases lay in between. Written as DNA, the CDR3 is TGTGCCAGCAGCTTCGCGGGACGGAATTCACCCCTCCACTTT. Protein: CASSFAGRNSPLHF. Full variable domain (outside the CDR3, taken from reference TRBV11-2 and TRBJ1-6): EAGVAQSPRYKIIEKRQSVAFWCNPISGHATLYWYQQILGQGPKLLIQFQNNGVVDDSQLPKDRFSAERLKGVDSTLKIQPAKLEDSAVYLCASSFAGRNSPLHFGNGTRLTVT.

The chain has TRBV4-2 and TRBJ1-4; TRBD1 aligns across 8 bases. This CDR3 has 15 amino acids. Germline V lookup: CDR1 LGHNA, CDR2 YNFKEQ. V was pared by 0 bases and J by 7 bases, with 4 bases of the junction left unmatched. This CDR3 is CASSQDGQGGEKLFF. The CDR3 bases are TGTGCCAGCAGCCAAGATGGACAGGGTGGTGAAAAACTGTTTTTT.

This clone was counted once. This chain connects TRBV6-2 or TRBV6-3 to TRBJ1-6, with D hard to call. Germline values: CDR1 MNHEY, CDR2 SVGEGT. Trimming pared 2 bases from V and 6 bases from J, leaving 8 bases between. CDR3 length: 14 residues. The CDR3 region is CASSYLSSNSPLHF. For the CDR3, the DNA is TGTGCCAGCAGTTACCTTTCTTCTAATTCACCCCTCCACTTT.

This chain connects TRBV4-3 to TRBJ2-7; D is possibly TRBD1 (6 bases). This CDR3 contains 15 residues. The V end lost 3 bases, the J end lost 3 bases, and 15 bases lay between the germline ends. The germline V gene encodes CDR1 LGHNA and CDR2 YSLEER. CDR3: CASSQDRDTVYEQYF. The CDR3 DNA reads TGCGCCAGCAGCCAGGACCGGGACACCGTCTACGAGCAGTACTTC.

DNA of the CDR3: TGTGCCAGCAGCCCCTGGACTAGCGGGAGGGGGGAGCTGTTTTTT. Protein product: CASSPWTSGRGELFF. The chain recombines TRBV9 with TRBJ2-2; 14 bases are a match to TRBD2. Germline V gene sequence: CDR1 SGDLS, CDR2 YYNGEE. This CDR3 spans 15 amino acids. After removal of 4 bases from V and 8 bases from J, the junction contained 4 bases not matched to a gene.

V and J are TRBV14 and TRBJ1-1, with D unresolved. Per germline, CDR1 SGHDN and CDR2 FVKESK. Between the trimmed V and J ends, which lost 1 base and 6 bases, there was a span of 9 bases. The CDR3 is 13 amino acids. CDR3 coding DNA: TGTGCCAGCAGCCAAGTCTGGGCCTCTGAAGCTTTCTTT. It is translated as CASSQVWASEAFF.

The genes are TRBV11-3 and TRBJ2-2; D possibly corresponds to TRBD2 (7 bases). This CDR3 has 15 residues. V gave up 5 bases and J gave up 3 bases, with 13 bases separating them. The germline V gene encodes CDR1 SGHNT and CDR2 YENEEA. This chain's CDR3 is CASSRGGADTGELFF. For the CDR3, the DNA is TGTGCCAGCAGCCGAGGGGGGGCCGACACCGGGGAGCTGTTTTTT.

The V and J genes are TRBV7-9 and TRBJ1-2, with no clear D. The CDR3 runs to 15 residues. CDR1 is SEHNR and CDR2 is FQNEAQ in the germline V gene (reference sequence). V was clipped by 0 bases and J by 6 bases, with 14 bases between them. The CDR3, as DNA: TGTGCCAGCAGCTTAGCGATAGGGATGCGGGATGGCTACACCTTC. Translation gives CASSLAIGMRDGYTF.

This clone was observed at least ten times. The genes are TRBV23-1 and TRBJ1-3; D is perhaps TRBD1 (6 bases). TRBV23-1 is flagged as an ORF with uncertain function. This CDR3 region has 15 residues. Trimming shortened V by 6 bases and J by 0 bases, and 12 bases separated the two germline ends. This chain's CDR3 is CASSHTGISGNTIYF. The CDR3 coding sequence is TGCGCCAGCAGCCACACAGGGATCTCTGGAAACACCATATATTTT.

This chain uses TRBV4-1 with TRBJ1-1; no definite D call. V lost 3 bases, J lost 8 bases, and 7 bases lay in between. The CDR3 spans 11 residues. In germline, CDR1 is MGHRA, CDR2 YSYEKL. The DNA of the CDR3 is TGCGCCAGCAGCCAGAGGAGGGAAGCTTTCTTT. As protein: CASSQRREAFF.

The V and J genes are TRBV11-1 and TRBJ2-3, with D possibly matching TRBD1 (6 bases). Germline loops: CDR1 SGHAT, CDR2 FQDESV (reference sequence). V lost 4 bases to trimming and J lost 0 bases, with 8 bases between them. The CDR3 is 14 amino acids. CDR3 in amino acids: CASSSGVSTDTQYF. In nucleotides, the CDR3 is TGTGCCAGCAGCTCAGGGGTGAGCACAGATACGCAGTATTTT.

This clone was found once. The chain combines TRBV25-1 with TRBJ1-6; 8 bases are a match to TRBD1. The trim removed 7 bases at V and 8 bases at J, leaving 7 bases unmatched. Germline CDR1 and CDR2: MGHDK and SYGVNS. This CDR3 has 14 residues. The CDR3 sequence is CASTMDRVDSPLHF. The CDR3 region has the DNA TGTGCCAGCACCATGGACAGGGTTGATTCACCCCTCCACTTT.

The chain combines TRBV18 with TRBJ1-2, with 8 bases lining up with TRBD1. Germline CDR1 is KGHSH and CDR2 is LQKENI. The length of the CDR3 is 14 residues. V lost 5 bases, J lost 5 bases, and 7 bases stayed unmatched. Written as DNA, the CDR3 is TGTGCCAGCTCAGCCGACAGGGGAGTATATGGCTACACCTTC. It specifies CASSADRGVYGYTF.